This T cell receptor beta chain was identified in a study of T cell clonality in common variable immunodeficiency (dated by TCRdb to between 2014 and 2017). Most of the CVID patients and most of the healthy controls were of Caucasian heritage. Heparinized peripheral whole blood samples of about 4.5 to 9 ml were collected from each donor. Genomic DNA from adults with common variable immune deficiency (CVID) and from healthy adult controls was used for sequencing of TCRbeta CDR3 repertoires. A total of around 22 healthy adult volunteers (roughly 12 female and ten or so male; age range roughly 23 to 75 years, mean age about 35) were included in the control group. Diluted blood was density-centrifuged over Hypaque 1077 or Ficoll-Paque to isolate peripheral blood mononuclear cells. Unsorted mononuclear cells served as the source of genomic DNA, which was extracted either by Qiagen column purification or by a centrifugation-based method.

Study-level results and caveats: Patient heterogeneity within the CVID cohort put limits on correlating repertoire features with clinical complications. It was noted by the authors that sequencing of the repertoires of T cell subpopulations would be needed to clarify the cause of the increased clonality in CVID. Although equal DNA input was used, an average of about 83,000 unique sequences per sample was obtained for controls, compared with 30,000 to 35,000 for CVID samples. CVID TCRbeta sequences reportedly showed fewer deletions and N-nucleotide insertions and lacked highly modified clones with 13 or more V deletions. Healthy controls shared more TCRbeta clones with each other than CVID subjects shared among themselves (p < 0.0001). Increased TCRbeta clonality was found in CVID subjects compared with healthy controls (t-test p = 0.018), with the increase being most characteristic of about a third of subjects.

For sequencing input, CVID and control samples contributed equivalent amounts of genomic DNA. For every sample, a 60 bp segment covering the rearranged TCRbeta CDR3 region was amplified and then sequenced. TCRbeta amplification used the immunoSEQ assay, a bias-corrected multiplex PCR with high-throughput sequencing. The source study handled its data this way. Every unique nucleotide sequence counted as a clone and was annotated with V, D and J genes, copy number and frequency. Sequences were labeled productive if in frame, and non-productive if out of frame or containing stop codons. Clonality was calculated from Shannon's entropy as previously described. The predicted amino acid sequences of productive clones were used to derive mean CDR3 Kyte-Doolittle hydropathy. Hierarchical clustering of scaled V gene usage was performed with the R hclust function using Manhattan distance and complete linkage. To assess clone sharing by CDR3 amino acid sequence, 12 repertoires per group were resampled over 100 rounds. The repertoires were searched for 60 to 70 published EBV-specific TCRbeta sequences and a few hundred published CMV-specific TCRbeta sequences. After two CVID samples that produced fewer than 10,000 sequences were dropped from the analysis, some 42 CVID repertoires remained. This immuneACCESS table, as held by TCRdb, lists in-frame sequences with V and J called but not all clones. Of the missing ones, under half trace to an unresolved V gene in checked studies; the others have no known cause. That table is the source of V, J and clone size, and D and trimming were worked out from the DNA. This sample holds more than 55,000 clones in total, without any singletons. The ten largest clones take up about 0.8% of the sample.

From cysteine to phenylalanine, the CDR3 is 16 amino acids long. The 39 bases shown cover part of the CDR3, and their frame starts at base 1. Reading the germline V gene (reference sequence) gives CDR1 LNHDA and CDR2 SQIVND. From V the trimming removes 7 bases and from J it removes 7 bases, while the gene matches leave 15 bases of the junction unaccounted for. This clone was observed a few times. Its target antigen remains unknown. The read is 3 residues too short to cover the CDR3 end, so that end is filled in from the germline J gene. This chain joins TRBV19 to TRBJ1-5; the central 8 bases match TRBD1. The source material was peripheral blood mononuclear cells. The source is a person aged 18-69 years in good health. The DNA read from the CDR3 is TGTGCCAGTAAGTCGGGAGGACAGGGCGAGGGGCAGCCC. This codes for CASKSGGQGEGQP. The whole CDR3 sequence is CASKSGGQGEGQPQHF.